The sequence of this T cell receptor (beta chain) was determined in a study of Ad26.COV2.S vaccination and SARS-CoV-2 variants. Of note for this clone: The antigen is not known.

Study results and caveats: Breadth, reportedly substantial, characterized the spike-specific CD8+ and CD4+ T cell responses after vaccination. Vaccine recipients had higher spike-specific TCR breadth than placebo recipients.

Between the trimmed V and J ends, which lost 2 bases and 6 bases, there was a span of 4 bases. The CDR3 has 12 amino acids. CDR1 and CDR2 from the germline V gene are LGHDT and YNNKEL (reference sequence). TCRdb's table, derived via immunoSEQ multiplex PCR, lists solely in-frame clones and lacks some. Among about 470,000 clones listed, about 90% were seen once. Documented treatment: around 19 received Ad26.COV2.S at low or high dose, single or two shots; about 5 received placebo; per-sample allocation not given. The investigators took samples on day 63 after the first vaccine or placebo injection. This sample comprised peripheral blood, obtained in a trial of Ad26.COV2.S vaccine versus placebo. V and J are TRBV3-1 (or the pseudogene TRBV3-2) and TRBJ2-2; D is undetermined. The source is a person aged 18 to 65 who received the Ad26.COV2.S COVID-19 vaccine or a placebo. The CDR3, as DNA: TGTGCCAGCAGCCAATACTCCGGGGAGCTGTTTTTT. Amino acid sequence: CASSQYSGELFF.